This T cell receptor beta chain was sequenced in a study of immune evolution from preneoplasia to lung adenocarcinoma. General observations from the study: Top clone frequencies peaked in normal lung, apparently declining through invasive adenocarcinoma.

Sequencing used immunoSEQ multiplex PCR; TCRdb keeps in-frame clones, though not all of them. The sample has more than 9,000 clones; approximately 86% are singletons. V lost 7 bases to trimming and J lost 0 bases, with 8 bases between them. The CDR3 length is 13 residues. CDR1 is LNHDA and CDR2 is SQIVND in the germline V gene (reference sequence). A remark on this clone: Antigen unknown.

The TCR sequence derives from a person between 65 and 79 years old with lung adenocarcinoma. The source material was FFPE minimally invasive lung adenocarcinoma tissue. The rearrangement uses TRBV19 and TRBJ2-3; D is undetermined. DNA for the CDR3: TGTGCCAGTATGGGCGTGAGCACAGATACGCAGTATTTT. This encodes CASMGVSTDTQYF.